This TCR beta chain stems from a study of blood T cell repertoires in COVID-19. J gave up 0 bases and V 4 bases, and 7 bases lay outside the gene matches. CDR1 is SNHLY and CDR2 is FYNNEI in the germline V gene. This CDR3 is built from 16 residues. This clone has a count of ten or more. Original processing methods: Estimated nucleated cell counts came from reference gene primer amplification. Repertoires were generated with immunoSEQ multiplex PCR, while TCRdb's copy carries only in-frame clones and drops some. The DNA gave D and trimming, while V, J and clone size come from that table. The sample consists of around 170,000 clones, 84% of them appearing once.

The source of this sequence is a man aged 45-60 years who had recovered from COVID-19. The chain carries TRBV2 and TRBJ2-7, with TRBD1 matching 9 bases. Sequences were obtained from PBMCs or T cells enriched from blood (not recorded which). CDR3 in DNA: TGTGCCAGCAGTGGGAGGGACAGGGATGGCTCCTACGAGCAGTACTTC. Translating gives CASSGRDRDGSYEQYF.